Below, 19 T cell receptor beta chains from the same sample are listed, as sequenced in a study of technical replicates of blood from a few donors. Sequencing was performed with immunoSEQ multiplex PCR; in TCRdb, only in-frame clones are kept and a portion is missing. Of 60,000 to 70,000 clones detected, roughly 98% appear once; the ten largest clones hold around 0.16%. The sample comprised T cells isolated from PBMCs. These receptors all come from a human donor in good health.

The chain uses TRBV9 and TRBJ1-6; D is uncertain. CDR1 is SGDLS and CDR2 is YYNGEE in the germline V gene. This CDR3 is built from 15 residues. V lost 0 bases, J lost 11 bases, and 15 bases lay in between. The CDR3 nucleotides are TGTGCCAGCAGCGTAGAAGGACTACGAATGGCACCCCTCCACTTT. Its translation is CASSVEGLRMAPLHF. Combining the CDR3 with reference TRBV9 and TRBJ1-6 gives the whole variable domain DSGVTQTPKHLITATGQRVTLRCSPRSGDLSVYWYQQSLDQGLQFLIQYYNGEERAKGNILERFSAQQFPDLHSELNLSSLELGDSALYFCASSVEGLRMAPLHFGNGTRLTVT.

This chain joins TRBV5-1 and TRBJ2-7; a possible D gene is TRBD1 (5 bases). Germline V gene lookup returns CDR1 SGHRS and CDR2 YFSETQ. The CDR3 extends over 15 amino acids. V lost 0 bases and J 0 bases, leaving 10 bases between the germline ends. The CDR3 loop is CASSLVQGSSYEQYF. In DNA, the CDR3 is TGCGCCAGCAGCTTGGTCCAGGGCAGCTCCTACGAGCAGTACTTC.

The chain links TRBV9 to TRBJ1-2, with a weak D call TRBD1 (6 bases). The CDR3 runs to 15 residues. With 1 base removed from V and 1 base from J, the gap between germline ends came to 11 bases. Germline CDR1 SGDLS, CDR2 YYNGEE. CDR3 nucleotides: TGTGCCAGCAGCGTAACAACGGACAGTAACTATGGCTACACCTTC. It encodes CASSVTTDSNYGYTF.

V is TRBV18 and J is TRBJ1-2, with unresolved D. The germline CDR1 and CDR2 sequences are KGHSH and LQKENI. Trimming took off 2 bases at V and 8 bases at J, with 15 bases between the two ends. CDR3 length: 14 residues. CDR3 in DNA: TGTGCCAGCTCACCAAGCGGGGTACCTATGGGCTACACCTTC. Protein sequence: CASSPSGVPMGYTF.

The J gene is TRBJ2-1, the V gene TRBV2; 7 bases align to TRBD1. Germline trimming cut 4 bases from V and 12 bases from J; bases unmatched to any gene: 9. The CDR3 covers 13 residues. Germline CDR1 and CDR2: SNHLY and FYNNEI. The CDR3 DNA is TGTGCCAGCAGTGTATTGCAGGGGGTATGGCAGTTCTTC. Amino acids: CASSVLQGVWQFF.

The V and J genes are TRBV5-1 and TRBJ1-5, with D tentatively TRBD1 (5 bases). The CDR3 loop spans 15 amino acids. The germline V gene has CDR1 SGHRS and CDR2 YFSETQ. Trimming stripped 0 bases from V and 1 base from J, with 8 bases between. CDR3: CASSLVAGSNQPQHF. CDR3 bases: TGCGCCAGCAGCTTGGTCGCAGGGAGCAATCAGCCCCAGCATTTT.

The chain employs TRBV6-1 and TRBJ1-2, with TRBD1 as a possible D gene (5 bases). Germline lookup yields CDR1 MNHNS and CDR2 SASEGT. The CDR3 loop spans 13 amino acids. With 7 bases removed from V and 4 bases from J, the gap between germline ends came to 13 bases. The CDR3 loop reads CASTIQVPYGYTF. CDR3 nucleotides: TGTGCCAGCACCATACAGGTGCCCTATGGCTACACCTTC.

The V and J genes are TRBV9 and TRBJ1-1; 7 bases fit TRBD1. CDR1 is SGDLS and CDR2 is YYNGEE in the germline V gene. V shed 4 bases and J 0 bases; nucleotides not matched to a gene: 6. The CDR3 contains 15 residues. The DNA of the CDR3 is TGTGCCAGCAGCACTGGGACAGCTATGAACACTGAAGCTTTCTTT. Amino acids: CASSTGTAMNTEAFF.

CDR3 amino acids: CASSATSGGLGDTQYF. The CDR3 DNA sequence: TGTGCCAGCAGCGCGACTAGCGGGGGGCTGGGAGATACGCAGTATTTT. This chain links TRBV5-4 with TRBJ2-3, with TRBD2 identical over 13 bases. The CDR3 runs to 16 residues. Trimming removed 4 bases from V and 5 bases from J; junction bases left unmatched: 7. Germline assignment: CDR1 SGHNT and CDR2 YYREEE (reference sequence).

V usage is TRBV28 and J usage is TRBJ2-7; 7 bases line up with TRBD2. Germline trimming cut 6 bases from V and 2 bases from J; bases unmatched to any gene: 7. Germline loops: CDR1 MDHEN, CDR2 SYDVKM. There are 14 residues in the CDR3. This CDR3 is CASRTGTTPYEQYF. CDR3 sequence (DNA): TGTGCCAGCAGGACCGGGACTACGCCCTACGAGCAGTACTTC. The full variable domain, completed using reference TRBV28 and TRBJ2-7, is DVKVTQSSRYLVKRTGEKVFLECVQDMDHENMFWYRQDPGLGLRLIYFSYDVKMKEKGDIPEGYSVSREKKERFSLILESASTNQTSMYLCASRTGTTPYEQYFGPGTRLTVT.

The J gene is TRBJ1-1, the V gene TRBV2; tentatively, D is TRBD1 (6 bases). Looked up from germline, CDR1 is SNHLY and CDR2 is FYNNEI. The CDR3 has 13 amino acids. V dropped 7 bases and J dropped 7 bases, with 16 bases sitting between them. This chain's CDR3 is CASIWTAEGEAFF. CDR3 nucleotide sequence: TGTGCCAGCATCTGGACAGCCGAGGGTGAAGCTTTCTTT.

The CDR3 DNA reads TGTGCCAGCAGTGTCTTGAACACCGGGGAGCTGTTTTTT. It specifies CASSVLNTGELFF. The V call is TRBV27, the J call TRBJ2-2; D ambiguous. Per germline, CDR1 MNHEY and CDR2 SMNVEV (reference sequence). Trimming pared 5 bases from V and 1 base from J, leaving 5 bases between. This CDR3 is built from 13 residues.

The chain employs TRBV28 and TRBJ2-1; 8 positions match TRBD2. V trimming: 2 bases; J trimming: 4 bases; junction bases outside the gene matches: 4. From germline, CDR1 is MDHEN and CDR2 SYDVKM. The CDR3 is made up of 15 amino acids. CDR3 DNA: TGTGCCAGCAGTTTACGTAGCGGGGATTACAATGAGCAGTTCTTC. Translating it yields CASSLRSGDYNEQFF.

The chain has TRBV9 and TRBJ2-5; 8 bases fit TRBD2. Per the germline V gene, CDR1 is SGDLS and CDR2 is YYNGEE. This CDR3 has 16 residues. The V gene end was trimmed by 3 bases and the J gene end by 1 base; junction bases not matched to a gene: 8. The chain's CDR3 is CASSGTSGVTQETQYF. The CDR3 nucleotides are TGTGCCAGCAGCGGTACTAGCGGAGTGACCCAAGAGACCCAGTACTTC.

The chain has TRBV28 and TRBJ1-2, with D possibly being TRBD1 (5 bases). V dropped 3 bases and J dropped 3 bases, with 14 bases sitting between them. CDR3 length: 15 amino acids. The germline CDR1 and CDR2 sequences are MDHEN and SYDVKM. For the CDR3, the DNA is TGTGCCAGCAGTTTTCCCCAGGGCCCCCACTATGGCTACACCTTC. Translating it yields CASSFPQGPHYGYTF.

The chain carries TRBV6-5 and TRBJ1-5; tentatively, D is TRBD1 (5 bases). The CDR3 sequence is 14 residues long. Germline V gene data show CDR1 as MNHEY and CDR2 as SVGAGI. Deletions cut 10 bases from V and 4 bases from J, with 17 bases between. The CDR3 region has the DNA TGTGCCACCAGACTCGGGGGTGGAAATCAGCCCCAGCATTTT. Amino acid sequence: CATRLGGGNQPQHF.

This chain connects TRBV7-8 to TRBJ1-3; 9 bases agree with TRBD1. V gave up 5 bases and J gave up 0 bases; unmatched junction bases: 11. The germline V gene encodes CDR1 SGHVS and CDR2 FQNEAQ. CDR3 length: 18 residues. The CDR3, as DNA: TGTGCCAGCAGCACATCCGGGACAGGGTTTTTCTCTGGAAACACCATATATTTT. Translated, it gives CASSTSGTGFFSGNTIYF.

V usage is TRBV11-3 and J usage is TRBJ2-3; TRBD1 might be the D (5 bases). Germline lookup yields CDR1 SGHNT and CDR2 YENEEA. The CDR3 has 14 amino acids. The V end lost 0 bases, the J end lost 4 bases, and 8 bases lay between the germline ends. CDR3 sequence reads: CASSLEWGSDTQYF. In nucleotides, the CDR3 is TGTGCCAGCAGCTTAGAATGGGGCTCAGATACGCAGTATTTT.

The V and J genes are TRBV5-4 and TRBJ2-2, with TRBD2 identical over 10 bases. The CDR3 sequence is 18 residues long. Germline CDR1 and CDR2: SGHNT and YYREEE (reference sequence). Trimming cost V 1 base and J 2 bases; bases outside gene matches: 8. CDR3 amino acids: CASSLRVGLAVNTGELFF. CDR3 sequence (DNA): TGTGCCAGCAGCTTGAGGGTAGGACTAGCGGTAAACACCGGGGAGCTGTTTTTT.